These 29 T cell receptor beta chains were all obtained from the same sample, sequenced in a study of CXCR3-negative and CXCR3-positive naive CD8 T cells. Study-wide results and limits: When CXCR3-positive naive cells were set against CXCR3-negative naive cells, the former had more hydrophobic TRB CDR3s.

These receptors have no known antigen. Each TRB cDNA library was prepared by 5' RACE (with UMI labels). TCRdb reprocessed the 5' RACE reads, with one entry per CDR3 protein and no DNA. The sample's table shows more than 100,000 distinct CDR3 sequences. The sample taken for sequencing was naive CXCR3+ CD8+ T cells from blood. As to subset: CD45RO-CCR7+CD27+CD95- naive CD8+ T cells expressing CXCR3 (TNR3+). The source is a human donor in good health. Some clones in this sample may be carry-over from other donors' samples.

This chain uses TRBV20-1 with TRBJ2-1; TCRdb outputs TRBD2, but without DNA this stays unchecked. CDR1 and CDR2 (germline): DFQATT, SNEGSKA (reference sequence). The CDR3 contains 13 residues. The CDR3 loop is CSAFSGNYNEQFF.

The rearrangement uses TRBV12-3 or TRBV12-4 and TRBJ2-7. The CDR3 loop spans 13 amino acids. The CDR3 protein is CASSHLNLFEQYF.

CDR3 sequence: CASSYGAYDYEQYF. The chain uses TRBV12-3 or TRBV12-4 and TRBJ2-7; TCRdb's D call, TRBD1, is unchecked because there is no DNA. The CDR3 covers 14 residues.

The chain recombines TRBV11-2 with TRBJ2-1; the D gene TCRdb calls, TRBD2, cannot be checked with no DNA. The V gene's germline CDR1 is SGHAT and CDR2 FQNNGV. This CDR3 contains 15 residues. The CDR3 sequence is CASSLGSGRRDEQFF.

The chain combines TRBV6-5 with TRBJ2-1; TCRdb names TRBD2, which stays unverified in the absence of DNA. This CDR3 is built from 16 residues. CDR1 MNHEY and CDR2 SVGAGI come from the germline V gene. The CDR3 sequence: CASSYSLAGEGNEQFF.

The chain combines TRBV29-1 with TRBJ2-7; TCRdb's D gene call, TRBD1, goes unchecked for lack of DNA. This CDR3 is built from 12 residues. Germline CDR1 and CDR2: SQVTM and ANQGSEA. The CDR3 loop reads CSVYGQSYEQYF.

The chain uses TRBV28 and TRBJ2-7. This CDR3 contains 12 residues. Germline V gene sequence: CDR1 MDHEN, CDR2 SYDVKM. Here the CDR3 reads CASTTLRDEQYF.

The V call is TRBV11-3, the J call TRBJ2-7; TCRdb outputs TRBD2, but without DNA this stays unchecked. The CDR3 covers 13 residues. Germline values: CDR1 SGHNT, CDR2 YENEEA. The CDR3 loop reads CASSLGDFFEQYF.

CDR3 amino acids: CASSLTGGGYEQYF. The chain joins TRBV27 to TRBJ2-7; no DNA is available, so the TRBD1 call from TCRdb remains unchecked. The germline gives CDR1 MNHEY, CDR2 SMNVEV (reference sequence). The CDR3 is made up of 14 amino acids.

The chain recombines TRBV10-2 with TRBJ1-4; TCRdb indicates TRBD1, and absent DNA this call remains unverified. The CDR3 extends over 16 amino acids. Germline CDR1 reads WSHSY; CDR2 reads SAAADI. The CDR3 is CASSGGFGGRSEKLFF.

The chain links TRBV7-8 to TRBJ2-3; absent DNA, TCRdb's TRBD1 call cannot be checked. The CDR3 contains 14 residues. The germline V gene encodes CDR1 SGHVS and CDR2 FQNEAQ. Here the CDR3 reads CASSQPRVWDTQYF. The entire variable domain, with the rest obtained from reference TRBV7-8 and TRBJ2-3, is as follows: GAGVSQSPRYKVAKRGQDVALRCDPISGHVSLFWYQQALGQGPEFLTYFQNEAQLDKSGLPSDRFFAERPEGSVSTLKIQRTQQEDSAVYLCASSQPRVWDTQYFGPGTRLTVL.

The V call is TRBV12-3 or TRBV12-4, the J call TRBJ1-5. The CDR3 extends over 14 amino acids. CDR3 region: CASSSPGNNQPQHF.

The CDR3 protein is CSAHTAETSGFGEQYF. V gene TRBV20-1 combines with J gene TRBJ2-7; the TRBD2 assignment by TCRdb is unverifiable without DNA. Germline V gene data show CDR1 as DFQATT and CDR2 as SNEGSKA (reference sequence). The CDR3 covers 16 residues.

The chain has TRBV20-1 and TRBJ1-2; TCRdb indicates TRBD1, and absent DNA this call remains unverified. The CDR3 covers 15 residues. CDR1 DFQATT and CDR2 SNEGSKA come from the germline V gene (reference sequence). The CDR3: CSARRTGATNYGYTF.

The chain couples TRBV4-1 to TRBJ2-1; absent DNA, TCRdb's TRBD1 call cannot be checked. The CDR3 has 17 residues. The germline CDR1 and CDR2 sequences are MGHRA and YSYEKL. CDR3 residues: CASSQASPRASNNEQFF.

The V and J genes are TRBV15 and TRBJ2-5. This CDR3 spans 13 amino acids. CDR1 is LNHNV, CDR2 YYDKDF, per germline (reference sequence). CDR3 region: CATSRERQETQYF.

The chain recombines TRBV9 with TRBJ2-2; TCRdb's D gene call, TRBD2, goes unchecked for lack of DNA. Germline V gene lookup returns CDR1 SGDLS and CDR2 YYNGEE. The CDR3 length is 17 residues. The CDR3 here is CASSVVVGGLQTGELFF.

The chain employs TRBV6-4 and TRBJ1-2; the TCRdb call, TRBD1, lacks DNA for checking. Germline values: CDR1 MRHNA, CDR2 SNTAGT. The CDR3 has 15 amino acids. CDR3 sequence: CASSDGRGSNYGYTF.

V is TRBV28 and J is TRBJ2-4; TCRdb reports TRBD1, a call that lacks DNA to check it against. Germline V gene lookup returns CDR1 MDHEN and CDR2 SYDVKM. The CDR3 covers 15 residues. This CDR3 is CASSPGWLAKNIQYF.

The rearrangement links TRBV28 to TRBJ1-2. The CDR3 has 15 residues. The V gene's germline CDR1 is MDHEN and CDR2 SYDVKM. CDR3 amino acids: CASSGEPEDDYGYTF.

CDR3 sequence: CASSRTGVREQFF. This chain links TRBV7-2 with TRBJ2-1; TCRdb lists TRBD1, though no DNA is available to test this call. The length of the CDR3 is 13 residues. Looked up from germline, CDR1 is SGHTA and CDR2 is FQGNSA.

This sequence joins TRBV7-9 and TRBJ2-5. Germline values: CDR1 SEHNR, CDR2 FQNEAQ (reference sequence). CDR3 length equals 14 residues. The CDR3 loop is CASSLVLRSETQYF.

The chain employs TRBV3-1 and TRBJ2-6; TCRdb picks TRBD1, but there is no DNA to check that call. The CDR3 is made up of 22 amino acids. Germline CDR1 and CDR2: LGHDT and YNNKEL (reference sequence). The CDR3 is CASSRPISQGLYRLSGANVLTF.

The J gene is TRBJ2-2, the V gene TRBV12-3 or TRBV12-4; TCRdb proposes TRBD1, but this gene call is untestable without DNA. There are 19 residues in the CDR3. The chain's CDR3 is CASSLMGVITEGHPGELFF.

This rearrangement joins TRBV12-3 or TRBV12-4 to TRBJ2-1; absent DNA, TCRdb's TRBD1 call cannot be checked. The CDR3 extends over 14 amino acids. CDR3 residues: CASSWAGYIDEQFF.

The rearrangement joins TRBV12-3 or TRBV12-4 to TRBJ2-1; there is no DNA to check the TCRdb D call of TRBD1. The CDR3 has 16 amino acids. CDR3 sequence: CASSLAGQSSYNEQFF.

J is TRBJ1-1 and V is TRBV20-1; TCRdb gives TRBD1 as the D gene, but with no DNA this cannot be confirmed. Looked up from germline, CDR1 is DFQATT and CDR2 is SNEGSKA (reference sequence). The CDR3 loop spans 14 amino acids. The CDR3 loop is CSATPPGGDTEAFF.

The V call is TRBV12-3 or TRBV12-4, the J call TRBJ2-1. The CDR3 has 15 residues. The chain's CDR3 is CASSSPIILNNEQFF.

J is TRBJ2-7 and V is TRBV20-1; the TCRdb call, TRBD1, lacks DNA for checking. The CDR3 spans 13 residues. CDR1 is DFQATT, CDR2 SNEGSKA, per germline (reference sequence). This CDR3 is CSARDTFSYEQYF.